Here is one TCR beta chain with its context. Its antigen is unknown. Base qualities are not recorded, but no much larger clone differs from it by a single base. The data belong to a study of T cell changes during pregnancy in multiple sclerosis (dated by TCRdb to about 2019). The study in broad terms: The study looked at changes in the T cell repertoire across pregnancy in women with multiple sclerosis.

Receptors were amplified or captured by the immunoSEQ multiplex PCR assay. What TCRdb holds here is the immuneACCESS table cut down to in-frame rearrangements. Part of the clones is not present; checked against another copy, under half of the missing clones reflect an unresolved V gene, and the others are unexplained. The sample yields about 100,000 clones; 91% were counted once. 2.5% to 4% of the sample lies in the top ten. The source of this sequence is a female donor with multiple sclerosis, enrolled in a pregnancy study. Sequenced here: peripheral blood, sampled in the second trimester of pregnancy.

The CDR3 protein is CSVDRGSGEQYF. Here is the DNA: TGCAGCGTAGACAGGGGTTCGGGCGAGCAGTACTTC. The rearrangement joined TRBV29-1 to TRBJ2-7; 8 bases in the junction line up with TRBD1. For this chain, trimming is 6 bases at the V end and 6 bases at the J end, and the number of junction bases without a gene match is 7. CDR1 and CDR2 are read off the germline V gene as SQVTM and ANQGSEA. The CDR3 sequence holds 12 residues, the cysteine and phenylalanine included. The only DNA kept is the CDR3, 36 bases in frame from the first base.